This T cell receptor (beta chain) was sequenced in a study of brain metastases from non-small cell lung cancer. In this sample, this clone turned up a few times. The data were produced by immunoSEQ multiplex PCR, yet TCRdb's version contains in-frame clones alone and is incomplete. The sample has about 4,000 clones; around 84% are singletons. The CDR3 extends over 17 amino acids. Germline values: CDR1 SGHTA, CDR2 FQGTGA. V shed 4 bases and J 1 base; nucleotides not matched to a gene: 6. The source is a donor aged 40 or over with non-small cell lung cancer. The chain carries TRBV7-3 and TRBJ2-2; 10 bases map to TRBD2. Specimen: tumor-adjacent normal tissue. The CDR3 is CASSSGLAEGNTGELFF. The CDR3 DNA reads TGTGCCAGCAGCTCTGGACTAGCGGAGGGGAACACCGGGGAGCTGTTTTTT.